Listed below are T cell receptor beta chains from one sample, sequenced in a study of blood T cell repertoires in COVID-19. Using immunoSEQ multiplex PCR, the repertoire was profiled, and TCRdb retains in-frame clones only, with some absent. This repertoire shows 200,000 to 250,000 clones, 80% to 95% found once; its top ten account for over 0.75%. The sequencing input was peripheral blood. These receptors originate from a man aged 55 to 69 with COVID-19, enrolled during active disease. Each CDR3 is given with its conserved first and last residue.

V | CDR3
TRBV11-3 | CASSPLAGANSYEQYF
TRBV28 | CASSDAGPRSSYEQYF
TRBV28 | CASRRAGTGNEQYF
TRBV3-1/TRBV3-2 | CASSPGGSGRPAGVGELFF
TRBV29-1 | CSVQGFAGDRSLSGNTIYF
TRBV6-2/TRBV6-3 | CASSIPFSGRVHEQYF
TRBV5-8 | CASSFQGSYEQYF
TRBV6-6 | CASTKGRSYNQPQHF
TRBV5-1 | CASSLGGTGGGNEQFF
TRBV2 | CASGIAGGNTGELFF
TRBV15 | CATSRVGARSGYTF
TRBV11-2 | CASSDPGGAFNEKLFF
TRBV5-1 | CASSQAGQGLHEQYF
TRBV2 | CASSSGQGSTDTQYF
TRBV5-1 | CASSLDSGTQYF
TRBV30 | CACSDRVKYEQYF
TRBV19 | CASNPTSGNKNIQYF
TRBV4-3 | CASSQEPGEGTGELFF
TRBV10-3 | CAISVDSKETQYF
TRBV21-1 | CASSKQSVGAGTPSLYF
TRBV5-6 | CASSLELAGDILFF
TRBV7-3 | CASSLTSGVGEQYF
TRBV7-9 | CASSLVWLKNTEAFF
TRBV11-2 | CASSLTRTAFF
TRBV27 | CASRTRPSSYNEQFF
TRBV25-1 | CASSFRGAGINEKLFF
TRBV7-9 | CASSLRLRAGFTEAFF
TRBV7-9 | CASSRSGGPEKLFF
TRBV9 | CASGGVEGARGEKLFF
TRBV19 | CASSSSGTSLRNTIYF
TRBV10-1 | CASSALAGVEQYF
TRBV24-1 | CATRDRGRALDNQPQHF
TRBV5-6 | CASSVDRGDLNTEAFF
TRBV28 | CASSFELSGKQGYTF
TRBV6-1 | CASSDDRTFYGYTF
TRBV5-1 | CASRKDRGHTEAFF
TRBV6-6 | CASVKGGGTEAFF
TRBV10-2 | CASSGQGAGNTGELFF
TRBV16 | CASSQRQNTEAFF
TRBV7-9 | CASSLKVGGASWNEQFF
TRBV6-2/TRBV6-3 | CASSGQGTSNQPQHF
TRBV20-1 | CSASPGWDEQYF
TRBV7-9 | CASSTTKTSGRADTQYF
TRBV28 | CASRSRGKGRYYEKLFF
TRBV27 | CASSLSRGAYEQYF
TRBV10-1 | CASSEDRVYEQFF
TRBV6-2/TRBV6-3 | CASSYMGLNTGELFF
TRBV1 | CTSRGKSTGSEVGNTIYF
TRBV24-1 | CATSSRGSYGYTF
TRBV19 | CASSSGQYNQPQHF
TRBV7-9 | CASSPPLGQGPDTQYF
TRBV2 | CASSNRERNSPLHF
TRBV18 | CASSPEQGGGYTF
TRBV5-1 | CASSLDGTSLYEQYF
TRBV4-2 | CASSPGPIQETQYF
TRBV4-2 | CASSHVGLGKGGYTF
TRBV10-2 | CASSSYSNQPQHF